This record concerns one TCR beta chain sequence. The antigen is not known. Next came a second PCR, run for about 6 to 11 cycles, which used a sample-barcoded 5' primer along with a J-beta primer mix. MiXCR was run by TCRdb on the 5' RACE reads, yielding one entry per CDR3 protein. The profile shows over a million distinct CDR3 sequences, approximately 26% of them singletons. The CDR3 runs to 13 residues. Germline CDR1 DFQATT, CDR2 SNEGSKA (reference sequence). V was pared by 3 bases and J by 8 bases, with 9 bases of the junction left unmatched. The sample is drawn from a study of blood T cells in healthy people across ages. Study observations and caveats: Long-lived donors had more naive CD4+ cells and higher diversity than aged donors.

The sample also formed part of further work on T cells of mothers and their children.

The TCR was taken from a girl aged 2-10 years in good health. The source material was blood. The genes are TRBV20-1 and TRBJ1-2, with TRBD1 identical over 7 bases. The CDR3 sequence: CSASDARQGGYTF. DNA of the CDR3: TGCAGTGCTAGTGACGCGAGACAGGGCGGCTACACCTTC.